The 5 T cell receptor beta chains listed next were all sequenced from one sample in a study of blood T cell repertoires in COVID-19. Generated by immunoSEQ multiplex PCR, the TCRdb table keeps only in-frame clones and is missing some. This table holds about 81,000 clones, about 88% found once. Sequencing was performed on peripheral blood. The source of these receptors is a man in his sixties or seventies with active or convalescent COVID-19.

The gene calls are TRBV5-6 and TRBJ1-1; no clear D. The CDR3 has 14 residues. Germline loops: CDR1 SGHDT, CDR2 YYEEEE. V shed 4 bases and J shed 1 base, with 11 bases lying between them. The CDR3 loop is CASSLPQQNTEAFF. In DNA, the CDR3 is TGTGCCAGCAGCCTCCCACAGCAGAACACTGAAGCTTTCTTT.

The chain combines TRBV6-5 with TRBJ1-1; no firm D call. The V and J ends lost 7 bases and 1 base respectively, with 10 bases between them. The germline CDR1 and CDR2 sequences are MNHEY and SVGAGI. CDR3 length: 13 amino acids. The CDR3 DNA sequence: TGTGCCAGCAAGACAAGAGCGAACACTGAAGCTTTCTTT. It encodes CASKTRANTEAFF.

The chain joins TRBV12-3 or TRBV12-4 to TRBJ1-4; no clear D. This CDR3 contains 13 residues. Trimming took off 5 bases at V and 2 bases at J, with 6 bases between the two ends. Written as DNA, the CDR3 is TGTGCCAGCAGTCTCTCGACTAATGAAAAACTGTTTTTT. It specifies CASSLSTNEKLFF.

V and J are TRBV10-3 and TRBJ1-2; TRBD1 might be the D (6 bases). V lost 0 bases to trimming and J lost 5 bases, with 19 bases between them. CDR1 is ENHRY and CDR2 is SYGVKD in the germline V gene. This CDR3 has 17 residues. CDR3: CAISESSQGLQIYGYTF. The CDR3 coding sequence is TGTGCCATCAGTGAGTCTTCTCAGGGGCTACAGATTTATGGCTACACCTTC.

The chain recombines TRBV9 with TRBJ1-4, with TRBD1 as a possible D gene (5 bases). Trimming shortened V by 0 bases and J by 8 bases, and 14 bases separated the two germline ends. Germline lookup yields CDR1 SGDLS and CDR2 YYNGEE. The CDR3 runs to 15 residues. The CDR3 DNA reads TGTGCCAGCAGCGTAGGCGGGGCCGGGTGGGAAAAACTGTTTTTT. It translates to CASSVGGAGWEKLFF.